In this sample, the clone carrying this TCR beta chain turned up once. What it binds is not known. This sample is drawn from a study of neoadjuvant anti-PD-1 for oral cavity cancer. Germline V CDR1 and CDR2: MNHEY, SMNVEV (reference sequence). Between the trimmed V and J ends, which lost 0 bases and 3 bases, there was a span of 6 bases. The CDR3 has 13 amino acids. General study results and limits: TCR analyses covered only a few patients per response group. Higher pretreatment blood Treg/Th17 ratios correlated with higher pretreatment blood and lower post-treatment tumor TCRbeta clonality.

This table comes from immunoSEQ multiplex PCR, and its TCRdb copy is limited to in-frame clones, with some not included. The data hold about 6,800 clones, with just under 75% observed a single time. The source is a person between 40 and 80 years old with oral cavity squamous cell carcinoma. The starting material was PBMCs, obtained before nivolumab (anti-PD-1) treatment. The chain recombines TRBV27 with TRBJ2-7, with D maybe TRBD1 (6 bases). The CDR3 region has the DNA TGTGCCAGCAGTTTATCGACAGGCTACGAGCAGTACTTC. Translation: CASSLSTGYEQYF.